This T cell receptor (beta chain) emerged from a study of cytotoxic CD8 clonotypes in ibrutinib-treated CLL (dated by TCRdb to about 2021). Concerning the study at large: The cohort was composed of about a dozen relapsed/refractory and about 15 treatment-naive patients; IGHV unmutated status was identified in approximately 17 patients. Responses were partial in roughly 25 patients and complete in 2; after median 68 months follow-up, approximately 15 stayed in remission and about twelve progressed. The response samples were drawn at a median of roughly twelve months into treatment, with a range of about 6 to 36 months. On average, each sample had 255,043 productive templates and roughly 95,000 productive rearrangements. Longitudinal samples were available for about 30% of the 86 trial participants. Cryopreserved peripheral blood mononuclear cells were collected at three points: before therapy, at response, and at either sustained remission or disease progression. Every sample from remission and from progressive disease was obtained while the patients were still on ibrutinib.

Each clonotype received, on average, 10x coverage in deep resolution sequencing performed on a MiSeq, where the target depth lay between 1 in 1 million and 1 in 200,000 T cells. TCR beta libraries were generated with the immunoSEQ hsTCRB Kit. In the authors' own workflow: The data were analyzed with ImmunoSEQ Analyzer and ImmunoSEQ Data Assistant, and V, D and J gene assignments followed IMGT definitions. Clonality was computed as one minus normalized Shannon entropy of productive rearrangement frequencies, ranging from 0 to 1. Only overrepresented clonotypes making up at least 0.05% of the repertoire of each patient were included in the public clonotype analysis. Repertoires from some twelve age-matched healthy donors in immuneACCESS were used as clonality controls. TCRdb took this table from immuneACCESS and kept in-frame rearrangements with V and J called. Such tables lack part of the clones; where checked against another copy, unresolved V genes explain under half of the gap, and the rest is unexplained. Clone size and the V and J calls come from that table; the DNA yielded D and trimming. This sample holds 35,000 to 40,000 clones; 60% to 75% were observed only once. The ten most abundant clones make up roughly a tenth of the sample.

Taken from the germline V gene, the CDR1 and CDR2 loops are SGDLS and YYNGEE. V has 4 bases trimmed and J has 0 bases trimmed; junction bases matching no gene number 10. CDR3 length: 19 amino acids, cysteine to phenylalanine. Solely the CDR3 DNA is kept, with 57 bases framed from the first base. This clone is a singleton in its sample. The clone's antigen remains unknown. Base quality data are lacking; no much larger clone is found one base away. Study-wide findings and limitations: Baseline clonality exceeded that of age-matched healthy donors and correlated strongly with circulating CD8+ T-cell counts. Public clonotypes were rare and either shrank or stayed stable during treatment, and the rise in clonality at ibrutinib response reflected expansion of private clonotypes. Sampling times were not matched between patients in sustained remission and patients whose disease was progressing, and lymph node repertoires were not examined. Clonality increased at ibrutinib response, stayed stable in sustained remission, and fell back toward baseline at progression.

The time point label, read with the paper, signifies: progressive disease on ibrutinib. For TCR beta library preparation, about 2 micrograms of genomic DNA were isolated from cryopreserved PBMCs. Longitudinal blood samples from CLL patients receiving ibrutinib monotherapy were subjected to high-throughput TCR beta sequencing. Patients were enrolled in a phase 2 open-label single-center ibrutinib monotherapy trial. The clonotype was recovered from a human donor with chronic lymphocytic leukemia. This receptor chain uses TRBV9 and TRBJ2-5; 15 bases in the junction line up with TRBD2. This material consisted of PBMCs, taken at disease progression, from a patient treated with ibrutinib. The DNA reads TGTGCCAGCAGCAAGGGGACTAGCGGGGGGAGAAAGTACCAAGAGACCCAGTACTTC. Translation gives CASSKGTSGGRKYQETQYF.